This TCR beta chain was recorded in a study of blood T cell repertoires in COVID-19. The data were produced by immunoSEQ multiplex PCR, yet TCRdb's version contains in-frame clones alone and is incomplete. The sample contains 380,000 or so clones, 88% of which appear only once. Trimming cost V 9 bases and J 8 bases, with 19 bases left between them. CDR3 size: 13 residues. The chain recombines TRBV12-3 or TRBV12-4 with TRBJ1-2; TRBD1 is a possible D gene (6 bases). The source material was PBMCs or T cells enriched from blood (not recorded which). The TCR sequence derives from a woman between 35 and 50 years old with acute COVID-19. The CDR3 DNA follows: TGTGCCAGAATAACGTGGCAGGGGCTCGGCTACACCTTC. It codes for CARITWQGLGYTF.